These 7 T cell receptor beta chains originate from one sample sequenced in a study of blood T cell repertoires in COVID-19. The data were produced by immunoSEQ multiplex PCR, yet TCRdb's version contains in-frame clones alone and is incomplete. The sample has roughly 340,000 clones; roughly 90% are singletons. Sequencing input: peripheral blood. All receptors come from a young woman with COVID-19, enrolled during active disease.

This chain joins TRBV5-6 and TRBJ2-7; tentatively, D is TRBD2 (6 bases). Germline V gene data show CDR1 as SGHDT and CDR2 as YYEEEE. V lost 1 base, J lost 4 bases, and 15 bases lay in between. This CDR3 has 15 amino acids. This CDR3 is CASSLYGGFGYEQYV. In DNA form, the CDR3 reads TGTGCCAGCAGCTTGTACGGGGGATTTGGATACGAGCAGTACGTC.

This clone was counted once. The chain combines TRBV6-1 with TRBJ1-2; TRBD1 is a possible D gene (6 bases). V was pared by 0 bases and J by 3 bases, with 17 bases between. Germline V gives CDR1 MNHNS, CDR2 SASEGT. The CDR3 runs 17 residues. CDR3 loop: CASSEALWSAGDYGYTF. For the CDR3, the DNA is TGTGCCAGCAGTGAAGCGCTGTGGAGTGCAGGGGACTATGGCTACACCTTC.

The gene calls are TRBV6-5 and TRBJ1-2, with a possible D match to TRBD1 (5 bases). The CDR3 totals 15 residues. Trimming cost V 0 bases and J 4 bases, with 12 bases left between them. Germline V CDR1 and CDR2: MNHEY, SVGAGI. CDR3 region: CASSYSRRTFYGYTF. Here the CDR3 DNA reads TGTGCCAGCAGTTACTCGAGGCGGACATTCTATGGCTACACCTTC.

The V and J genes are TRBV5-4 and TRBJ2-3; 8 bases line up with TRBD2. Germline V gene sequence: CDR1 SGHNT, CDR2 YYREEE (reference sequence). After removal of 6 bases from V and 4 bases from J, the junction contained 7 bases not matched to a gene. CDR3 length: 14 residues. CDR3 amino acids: CASNPRGGSDTQYF. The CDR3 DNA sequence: TGTGCCAGCAACCCTCGGGGGGGATCAGATACGCAGTATTTT.

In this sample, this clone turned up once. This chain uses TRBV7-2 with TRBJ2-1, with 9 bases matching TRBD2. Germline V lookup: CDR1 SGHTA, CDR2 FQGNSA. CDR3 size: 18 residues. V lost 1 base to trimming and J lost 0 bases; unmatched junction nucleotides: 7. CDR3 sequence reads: CASSLERTSDGSYNEQFF. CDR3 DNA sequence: TGTGCCAGCAGCTTAGAAAGGACTAGCGATGGCTCCTACAATGAGCAGTTCTTC.

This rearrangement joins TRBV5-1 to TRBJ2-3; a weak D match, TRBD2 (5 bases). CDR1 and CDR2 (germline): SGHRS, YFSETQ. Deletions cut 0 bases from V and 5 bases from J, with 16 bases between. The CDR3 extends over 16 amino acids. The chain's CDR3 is CASSLAPSTQIDTQYF. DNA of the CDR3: TGCGCCAGCAGCTTGGCGCCTAGCACTCAGATAGATACGCAGTATTTT.

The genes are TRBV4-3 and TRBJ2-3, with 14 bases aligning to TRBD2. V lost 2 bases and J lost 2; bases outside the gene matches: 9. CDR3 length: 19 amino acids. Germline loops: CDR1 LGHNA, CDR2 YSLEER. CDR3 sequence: CASSQQPPGLAGATDTQYF. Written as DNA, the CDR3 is TGCGCCAGCAGCCAACAGCCACCGGGACTAGCGGGAGCCACAGATACGCAGTATTTT.